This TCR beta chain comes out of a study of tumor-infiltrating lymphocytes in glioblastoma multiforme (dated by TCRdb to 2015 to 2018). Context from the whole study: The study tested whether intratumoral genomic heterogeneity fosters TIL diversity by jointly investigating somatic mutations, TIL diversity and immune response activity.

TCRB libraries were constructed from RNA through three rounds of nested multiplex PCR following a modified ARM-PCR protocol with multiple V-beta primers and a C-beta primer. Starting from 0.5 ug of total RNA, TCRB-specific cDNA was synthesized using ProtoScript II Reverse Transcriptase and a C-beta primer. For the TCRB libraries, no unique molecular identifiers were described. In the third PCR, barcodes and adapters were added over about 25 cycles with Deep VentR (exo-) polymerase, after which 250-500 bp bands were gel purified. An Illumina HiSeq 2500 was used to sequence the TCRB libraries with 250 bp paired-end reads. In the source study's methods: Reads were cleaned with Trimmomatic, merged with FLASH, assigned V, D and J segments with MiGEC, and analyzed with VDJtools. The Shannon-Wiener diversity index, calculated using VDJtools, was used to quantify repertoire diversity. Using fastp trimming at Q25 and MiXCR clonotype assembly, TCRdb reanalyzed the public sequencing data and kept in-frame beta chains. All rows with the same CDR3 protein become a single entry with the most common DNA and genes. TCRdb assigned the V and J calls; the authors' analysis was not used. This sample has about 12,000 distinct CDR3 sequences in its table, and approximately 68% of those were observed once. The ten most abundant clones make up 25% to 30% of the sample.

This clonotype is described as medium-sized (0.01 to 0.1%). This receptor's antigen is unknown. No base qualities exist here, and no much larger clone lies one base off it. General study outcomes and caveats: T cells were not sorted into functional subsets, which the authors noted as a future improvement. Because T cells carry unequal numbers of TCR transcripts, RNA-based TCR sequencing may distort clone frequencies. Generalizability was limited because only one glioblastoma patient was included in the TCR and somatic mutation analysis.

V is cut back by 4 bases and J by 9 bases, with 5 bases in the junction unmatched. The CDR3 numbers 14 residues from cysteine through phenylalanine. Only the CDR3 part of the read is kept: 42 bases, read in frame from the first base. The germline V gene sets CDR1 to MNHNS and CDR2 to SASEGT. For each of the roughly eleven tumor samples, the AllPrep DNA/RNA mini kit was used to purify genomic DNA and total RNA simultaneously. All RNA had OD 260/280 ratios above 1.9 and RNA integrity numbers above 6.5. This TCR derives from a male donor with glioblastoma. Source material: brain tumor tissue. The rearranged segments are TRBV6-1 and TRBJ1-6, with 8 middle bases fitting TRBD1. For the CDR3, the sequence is CASSATGESSPLHF. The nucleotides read TGTGCCAGCAGTGCGACAGGGGAAAGTTCACCCCTCCACTTT.